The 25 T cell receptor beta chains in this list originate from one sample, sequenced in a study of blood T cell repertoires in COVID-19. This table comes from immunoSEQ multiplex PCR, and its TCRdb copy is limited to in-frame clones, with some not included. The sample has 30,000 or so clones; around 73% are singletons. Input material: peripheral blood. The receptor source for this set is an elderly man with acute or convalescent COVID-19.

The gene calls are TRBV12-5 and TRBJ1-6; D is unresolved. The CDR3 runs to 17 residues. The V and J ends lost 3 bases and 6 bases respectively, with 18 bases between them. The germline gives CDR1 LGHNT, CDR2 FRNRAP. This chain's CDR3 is CASGFIIGRTRNSPLHF. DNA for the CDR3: TGTGCTAGTGGTTTCATCATAGGGAGGACCCGTAATTCACCCCTCCACTTT.

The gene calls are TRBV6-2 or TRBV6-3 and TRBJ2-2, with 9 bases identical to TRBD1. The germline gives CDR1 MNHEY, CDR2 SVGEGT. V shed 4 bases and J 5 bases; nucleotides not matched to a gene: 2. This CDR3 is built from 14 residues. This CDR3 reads CASSWGQGTGELFF. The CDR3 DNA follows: TGTGCCAGCAGTTGGGGACAGGGAACCGGGGAGCTGTTTTTT.

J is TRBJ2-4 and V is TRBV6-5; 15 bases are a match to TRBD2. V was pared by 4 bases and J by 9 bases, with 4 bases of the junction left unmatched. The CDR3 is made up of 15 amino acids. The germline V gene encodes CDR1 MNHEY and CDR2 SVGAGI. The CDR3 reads CASSWTSGGEGIQYF. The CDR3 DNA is TGTGCCAGCAGTTGGACTAGCGGGGGGGAAGGCATTCAGTACTTC.

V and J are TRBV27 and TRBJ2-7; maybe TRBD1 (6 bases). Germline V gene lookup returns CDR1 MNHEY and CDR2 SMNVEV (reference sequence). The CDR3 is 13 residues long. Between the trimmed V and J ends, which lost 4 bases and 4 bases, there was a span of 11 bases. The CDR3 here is CASSSQQGYEQYF. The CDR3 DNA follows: TGTGCCAGCAGTTCCCAACAGGGTTACGAGCAGTACTTC.

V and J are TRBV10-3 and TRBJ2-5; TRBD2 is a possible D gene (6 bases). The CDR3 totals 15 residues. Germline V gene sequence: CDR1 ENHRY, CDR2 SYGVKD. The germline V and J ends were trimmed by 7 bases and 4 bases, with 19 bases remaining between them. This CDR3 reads CAIMASMGGLETQYF. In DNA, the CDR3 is TGTGCCATCATGGCGTCTATGGGGGGTTTAGAGACCCAGTACTTC.

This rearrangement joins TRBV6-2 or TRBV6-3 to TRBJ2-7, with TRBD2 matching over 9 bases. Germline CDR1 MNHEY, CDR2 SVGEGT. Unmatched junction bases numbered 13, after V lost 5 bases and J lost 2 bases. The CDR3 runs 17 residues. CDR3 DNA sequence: TGTGCCAGCAGTCACCGCCCTCTAGCGGGGAAACCCTACGAGCAGTACTTC. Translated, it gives CASSHRPLAGKPYEQYF.

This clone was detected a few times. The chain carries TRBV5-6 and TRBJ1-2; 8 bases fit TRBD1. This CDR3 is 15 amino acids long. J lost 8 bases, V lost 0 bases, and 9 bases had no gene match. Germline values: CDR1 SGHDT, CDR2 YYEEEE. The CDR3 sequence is CASSLVGQGIGGYTF. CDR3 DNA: TGTGCCAGCAGCTTGGTAGGACAGGGAATAGGAGGCTACACCTTC.

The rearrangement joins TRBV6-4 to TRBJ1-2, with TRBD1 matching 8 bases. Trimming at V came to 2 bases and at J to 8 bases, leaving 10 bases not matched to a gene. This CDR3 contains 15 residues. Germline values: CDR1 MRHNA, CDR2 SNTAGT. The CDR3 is CASSDQATGGRGYTF. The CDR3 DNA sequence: TGTGCCAGCAGTGACCAGGCTACAGGGGGAAGAGGCTACACCTTC.

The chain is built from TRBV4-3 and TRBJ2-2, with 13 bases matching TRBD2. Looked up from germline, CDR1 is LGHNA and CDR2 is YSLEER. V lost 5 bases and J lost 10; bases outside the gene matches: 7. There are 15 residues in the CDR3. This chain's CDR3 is CASSARLAGGSELFF. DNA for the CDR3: TGCGCCAGCAGCGCCCGACTAGCGGGGGGCTCGGAGCTGTTTTTT.

This CDR3 is CASSLEGAVLNEQFF. The CDR3 DNA sequence: TGCGCCAGCAGCTTGGAGGGGGCCGTTTTGAATGAGCAGTTCTTC. The chain carries TRBV5-1 and TRBJ2-1, with 7 bases aligning to TRBD1. V gave up 0 bases and J gave up 7 bases; unmatched junction bases: 7. Germline V CDR1 and CDR2: SGHRS, YFSETQ. There are 15 residues in the CDR3. The full variable domain, with the rest looked up from reference TRBV5-1 and TRBJ2-1, is KAGVTQTPRYLIKTRGQQVTLSCSPISGHRSVSWYQQTPGQGLQFLFEYFSETQRNKGNFPGRFSGRQFSNSRSEMNVSTLELGDSALYLCASSLEGAVLNEQFFGPGTRLTVL.

CDR3 in DNA: TGTGCCAGCAGCTTAGTGGTCTACGGGGGATCTGGGGCCAACGTCCTGACTTTC. Translated: CASSLVVYGGSGANVLTF. V usage is TRBV7-9 and J usage is TRBJ2-6, with a tentative D call TRBD2 (6 bases). This CDR3 is built from 18 residues. Trimming took off 1 base at V and 1 base at J, with 14 bases between the two ends. Germline V lookup: CDR1 SEHNR, CDR2 FQNEAQ (reference sequence).

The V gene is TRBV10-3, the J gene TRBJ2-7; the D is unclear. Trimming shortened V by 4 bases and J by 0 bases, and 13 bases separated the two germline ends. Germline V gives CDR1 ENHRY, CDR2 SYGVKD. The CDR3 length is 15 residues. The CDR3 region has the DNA TGTGCCATCAGTGGAAGCATTTACCGCTCCTACGAGCAGTACTTC. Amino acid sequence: CAISGSIYRSYEQYF.

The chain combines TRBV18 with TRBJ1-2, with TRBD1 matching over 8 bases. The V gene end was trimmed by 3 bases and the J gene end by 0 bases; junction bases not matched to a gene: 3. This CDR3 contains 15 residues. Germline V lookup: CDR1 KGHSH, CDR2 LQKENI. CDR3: CASSPAQGANYGYTF. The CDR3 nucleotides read TGTGCCAGCTCACCCGCACAGGGGGCTAACTATGGCTACACCTTC.

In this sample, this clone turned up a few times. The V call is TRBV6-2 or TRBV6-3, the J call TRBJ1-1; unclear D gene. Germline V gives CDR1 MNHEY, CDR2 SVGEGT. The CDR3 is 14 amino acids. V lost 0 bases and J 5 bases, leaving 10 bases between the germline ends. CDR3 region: CASSYSRVGTEAFF. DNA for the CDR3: TGTGCCAGCAGTTACTCGAGGGTGGGGACTGAAGCTTTCTTT.

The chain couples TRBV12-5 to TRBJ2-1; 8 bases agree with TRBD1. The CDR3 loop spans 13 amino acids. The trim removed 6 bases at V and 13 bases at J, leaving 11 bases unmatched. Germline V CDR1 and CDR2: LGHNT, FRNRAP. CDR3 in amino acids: CASGYTGTGVQFF. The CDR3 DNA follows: TGTGCTAGTGGGTATACCGGGACAGGAGTTCAGTTCTTC.

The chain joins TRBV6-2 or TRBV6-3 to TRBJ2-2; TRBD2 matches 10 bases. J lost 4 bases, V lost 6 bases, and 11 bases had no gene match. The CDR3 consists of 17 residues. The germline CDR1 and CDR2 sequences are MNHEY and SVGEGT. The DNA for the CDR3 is TGTGCCAGCAGCCCTAAGCGGGGGGGCCTAGGCACCGGGGAGCTGTTTTTT. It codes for CASSPKRGGLGTGELFF.

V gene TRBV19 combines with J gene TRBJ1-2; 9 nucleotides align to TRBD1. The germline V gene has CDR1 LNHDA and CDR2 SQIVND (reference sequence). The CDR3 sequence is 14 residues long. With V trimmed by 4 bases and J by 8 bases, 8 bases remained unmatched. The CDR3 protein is CASSRGQGTRGYTF. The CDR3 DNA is TGTGCCAGTAGTAGGGGACAGGGAACCAGAGGCTACACCTTC. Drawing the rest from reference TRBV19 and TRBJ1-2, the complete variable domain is DGGITQSPKYLFRKEGQNVTLSCEQNLNHDAMYWYRQDPGQGLRLIYYSQIVNDFQKGDIAEGYSVSREKKESFPLTVTSAQKNPTAFYLCASSRGQGTRGYTFGSGTRLTVV.

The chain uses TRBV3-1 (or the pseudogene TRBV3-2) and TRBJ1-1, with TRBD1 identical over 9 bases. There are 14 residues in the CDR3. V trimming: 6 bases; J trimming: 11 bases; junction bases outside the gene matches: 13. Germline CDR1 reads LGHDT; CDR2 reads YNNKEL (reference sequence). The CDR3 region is CASSPRDRAFRAFF. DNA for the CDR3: TGTGCCAGCAGTCCCCGGGACAGGGCGTTTCGGGCTTTCTTT.

In nucleotides, the CDR3 is TGTGCCAGCAGCTTTGGACAGGGGGATATCAATGGCTACACCTTC. This encodes CASSFGQGDINGYTF. The chain uses TRBV9 and TRBJ1-2; TRBD1 agrees at 10 bases. Germline CDR1 is SGDLS and CDR2 is YYNGEE. J was trimmed by 6 bases and V by 4 bases; bases with no gene match: 9. The CDR3 totals 15 residues.

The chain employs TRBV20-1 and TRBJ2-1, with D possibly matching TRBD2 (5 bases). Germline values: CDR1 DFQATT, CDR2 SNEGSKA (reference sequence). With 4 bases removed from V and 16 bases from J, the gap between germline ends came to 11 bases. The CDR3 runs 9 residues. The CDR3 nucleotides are TGCAGTGCTAATCCCGGACTTTTCTTC. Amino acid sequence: CSANPGLFF.

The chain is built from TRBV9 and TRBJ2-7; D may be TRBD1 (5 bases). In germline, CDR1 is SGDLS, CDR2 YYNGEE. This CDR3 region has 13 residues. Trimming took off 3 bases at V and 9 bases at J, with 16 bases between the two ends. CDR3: CASSAESDRGQYF. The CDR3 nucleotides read TGTGCCAGCAGCGCGGAGTCCGACAGAGGGCAGTACTTC.

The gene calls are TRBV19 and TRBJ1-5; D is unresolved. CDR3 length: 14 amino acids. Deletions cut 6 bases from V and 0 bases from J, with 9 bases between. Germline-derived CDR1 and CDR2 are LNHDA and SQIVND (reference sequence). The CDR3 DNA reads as TGTGCCAGTAGCGCAGGCTATAGCAATCAGCCCCAGCATTTT. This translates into CASSAGYSNQPQHF.

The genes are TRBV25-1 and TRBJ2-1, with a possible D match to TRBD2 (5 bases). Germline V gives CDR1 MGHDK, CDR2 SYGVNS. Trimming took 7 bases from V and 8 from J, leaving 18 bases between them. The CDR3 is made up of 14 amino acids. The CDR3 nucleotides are TGTGCCAGCAATCCCGGGGTCCTTAAAGATGAGCAGTTCTTC. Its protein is CASNPGVLKDEQFF.

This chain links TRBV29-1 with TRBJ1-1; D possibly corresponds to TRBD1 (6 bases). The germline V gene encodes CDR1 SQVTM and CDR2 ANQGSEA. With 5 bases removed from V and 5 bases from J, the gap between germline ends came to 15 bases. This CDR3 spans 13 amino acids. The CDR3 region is CSVLLTGHTEAFF. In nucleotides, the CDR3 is TGCAGCGTTCTCCTTACAGGGCATACTGAAGCTTTCTTT. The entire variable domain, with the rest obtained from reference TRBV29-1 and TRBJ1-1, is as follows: SAVISQKPSRDICQRGTSLTIQCQVDSQVTMMFWYRQQPGQSLTLIATANQGSEATYESGFVIDKFPISRPNLTFSTLTVSNMSPEDSSIYLCSVLLTGHTEAFFGQGTRLTVV.

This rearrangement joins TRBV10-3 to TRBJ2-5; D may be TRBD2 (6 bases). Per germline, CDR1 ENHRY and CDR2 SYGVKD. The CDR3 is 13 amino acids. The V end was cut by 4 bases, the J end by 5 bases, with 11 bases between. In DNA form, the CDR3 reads TGTGCCATCAGTGGGGACTCCCGGGAGACCCAGTACTTC. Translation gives CAISGDSRETQYF.